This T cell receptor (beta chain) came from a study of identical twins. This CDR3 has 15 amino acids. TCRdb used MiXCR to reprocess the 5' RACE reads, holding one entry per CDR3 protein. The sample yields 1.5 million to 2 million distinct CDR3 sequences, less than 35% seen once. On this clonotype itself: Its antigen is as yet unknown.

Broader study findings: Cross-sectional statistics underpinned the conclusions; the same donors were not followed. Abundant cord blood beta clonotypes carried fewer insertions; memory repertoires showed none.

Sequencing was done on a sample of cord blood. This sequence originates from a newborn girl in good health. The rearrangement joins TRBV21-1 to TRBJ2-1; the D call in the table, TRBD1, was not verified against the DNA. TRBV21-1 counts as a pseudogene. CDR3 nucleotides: TGTGCCAGCCAGGGTAGCATCGATGGAAACAATGAGCAGTTCTTC. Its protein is CASQGSIDGNNEQFF.